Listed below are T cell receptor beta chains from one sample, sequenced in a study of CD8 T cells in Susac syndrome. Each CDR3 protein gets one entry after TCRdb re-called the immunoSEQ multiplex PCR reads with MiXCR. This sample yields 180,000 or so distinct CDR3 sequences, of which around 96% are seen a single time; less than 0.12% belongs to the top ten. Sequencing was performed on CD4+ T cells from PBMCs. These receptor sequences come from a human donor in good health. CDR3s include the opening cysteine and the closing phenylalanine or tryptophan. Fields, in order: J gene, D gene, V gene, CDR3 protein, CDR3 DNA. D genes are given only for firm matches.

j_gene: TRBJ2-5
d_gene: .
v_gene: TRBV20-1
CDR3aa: CSPSGDRETQYF
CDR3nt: TGCAGTCCCTCGGGGGACAGAGAGACCCAGTACTTC

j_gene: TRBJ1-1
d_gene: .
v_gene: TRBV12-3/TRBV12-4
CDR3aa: CASNSASLNTEAFF
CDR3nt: TGTGCCAGCAACTCAGCGTCCCTGAACACTGAAGCTTTCTTT

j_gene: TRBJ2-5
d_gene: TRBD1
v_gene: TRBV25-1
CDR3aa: CASSGTGKKETQYF
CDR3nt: TGTGCCAGCAGTGGGACAGGGAAAAAAGAGACCCAGTACTTC

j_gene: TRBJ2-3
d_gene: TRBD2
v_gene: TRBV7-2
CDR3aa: CASSLGGRANTDTQYF
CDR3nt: TGTGCCAGCAGCTTAGGCGGGAGGGCCAACACAGATACGCAGTATTTT

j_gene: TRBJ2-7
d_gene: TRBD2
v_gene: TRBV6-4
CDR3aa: CASSDKGLAGHEQYF
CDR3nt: TGTGCCAGCAGTGACAAAGGACTAGCGGGACACGAGCAGTACTTC

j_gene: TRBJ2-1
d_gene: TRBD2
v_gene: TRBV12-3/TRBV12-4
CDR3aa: CASSRLSGRAGNEQFF
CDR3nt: TGTGCCAGCAGCCGCCTAAGCGGGAGGGCCGGCAATGAGCAGTTCTTC

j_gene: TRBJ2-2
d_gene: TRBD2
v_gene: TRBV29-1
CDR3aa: CSVELAGGSGELFF
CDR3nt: TGCAGCGTTGAGCTAGCGGGAGGGTCCGGGGAGCTGTTTTTT

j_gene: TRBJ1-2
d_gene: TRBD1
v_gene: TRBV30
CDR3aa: CAWSVALQGADGYTF
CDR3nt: TGTGCCTGGAGTGTAGCCCTCCAGGGGGCTGATGGCTACACCTTC

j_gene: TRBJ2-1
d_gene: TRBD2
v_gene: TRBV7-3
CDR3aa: CASSLSYGLAGDNEQFF
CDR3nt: TGTGCCAGCAGCTTAAGTTATGGGCTAGCGGGGGACAATGAGCAGTTCTTC

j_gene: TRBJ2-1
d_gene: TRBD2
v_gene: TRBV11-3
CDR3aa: CASSLAGTISYNEQFF
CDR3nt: TGTGCCAGCAGCCTCGCCGGGACTATTTCCTACAATGAGCAGTTCTTC

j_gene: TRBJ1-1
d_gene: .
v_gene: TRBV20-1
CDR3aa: CSLLTGSNTEAFF
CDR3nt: TGCAGCCTCTTAACAGGGTCGAACACTGAAGCTTTCTTT

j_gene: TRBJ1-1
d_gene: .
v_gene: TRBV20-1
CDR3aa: CSALRGPEAFF
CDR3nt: TGCAGTGCCCTTCGAGGGCCTGAAGCTTTCTTT

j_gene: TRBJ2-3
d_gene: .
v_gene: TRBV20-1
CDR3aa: CSALPTTDTQYF
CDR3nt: TGCAGCGCTCTCCCCACGACAGATACGCAGTATTTT

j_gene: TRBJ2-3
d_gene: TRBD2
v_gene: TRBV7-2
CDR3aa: CASSKGLAGDTQYF
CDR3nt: TGTGCCAGCAGCAAGGGACTAGCGGGAGATACGCAGTATTTT